This entry describes one TCR beta chain. The source of the sample is a study of cytomegalovirus exposure and HLA in healthy donors. The PCR employed 60 Vbeta primers together with 13 Jbeta primers. Original methodology: Unique TCR beta chains totaled some 81 million in a later count, with roughly 11 million of them shared. Profiling relied on immunoSEQ multiplex PCR, and the TCRdb table lists in-frame clones only, not all of them. Clone size and the V and J calls come from that table; the DNA yielded D and trimming. Recorded for this sample: around 33,000 clones. Healthy bone marrow donors made up the donor group. The source material was PBMCs. The receptor comes from a middle-aged man in good health and CMV-seronegative.

CDR3 DNA sequence: TGTGCCAGCAGTTTGGAGTGGGGGCGGGAGGGCCAGGATACGCAGTATTTT. It codes for CASSLEWGREGQDTQYF. This rearrangement joins TRBV28 to TRBJ2-3, with 9 bases aligning to TRBD2. Per germline, CDR1 MDHEN and CDR2 SYDVKM. Trimming took 3 bases from V and 6 from J; bases not matched to a gene: 13. This CDR3 comprises 17 residues.